The 22 T cell receptor beta chains listed next were all sequenced from one sample in a study of T cell repertoires in cytomegalovirus infection. TCRdb reprocessed the reads via MiXCR and lists one record per CDR3 protein. Among 200,000 or so distinct CDR3 sequences, 30% to 45% were seen once, and the ten largest hold over 45%. These receptors have no known antigen. The source material was CD8+ T cells from cultured PBMCs, sampled from culture after CMV antigen stimulation. The receptors were gathered from a human donor in good health (CMV status not recorded). Some clones in this sample may be carry-over from other donors' samples.

A few counts support this clonotype. V and J are TRBV7-9 and TRBJ1-1; D is possibly TRBD1 (5 bases). V was pared by 0 bases and J by 1 base, with 12 bases between. There are 16 residues in the CDR3. Germline lookup yields CDR1 SEHNR and CDR2 FQNEAQ (reference sequence). The CDR3 sequence: CASSLAWTSANTEAFF. The CDR3 nucleotides are TGTGCCAGCAGCTTAGCCTGGACATCGGCGAACACTGAAGCTTTCTTT.

The chain carries TRBV28 and TRBJ1-4, with TRBD1 matching over 7 bases. The germline V gene encodes CDR1 MDHEN and CDR2 SYDVKM. The CDR3 totals 15 residues. The J segment lost 5 bases and the V segment lost 6 bases, leaving 9 bases of the junction unmatched. This CDR3 is CASSPPGGKNEKLFF. CDR3 nucleotides: TGTGCCAGCAGCCCTCCAGGGGGGAAGAATGAAAAACTGTTTTTT.

This chain connects TRBV12-5 to TRBJ2-7; no firm D call. This CDR3 is 13 amino acids long. Trimming left V 11 bases short and J 3 bases short, with 17 bases between. Per the germline V gene, CDR1 is LGHNT and CDR2 is FRNRAP. The DNA for the CDR3 is TGTGCTTCTGGAGTAGACCTTTACTACGAGCAGTACTTC. Its translation: CASGVDLYYEQYF.

This clonotype was counted a few times. The rearrangement uses TRBV11-2 and TRBJ2-5; D is unclear. V lost 1 base, J lost 6 bases, and 15 bases lay in between. Germline V lookup: CDR1 SGHAT, CDR2 FQNNGV. This CDR3 has 15 residues. This CDR3 reads CASSLGIGSRKTQYF. As DNA, the CDR3 is TGTGCCAGCAGCTTAGGGATCGGCAGCCGGAAGACCCAGTACTTC. The variable domain in full, with the rest retrieved from reference TRBV11-2 and TRBJ2-5, is EAGVAQSPRYKIIEKRQSVAFWCNPISGHATLYWYQQILGQGPKLLIQFQNNGVVDDSQLPKDRFSAERLKGVDSTLKIQPAKLEDSAVYLCASSLGIGSRKTQYFGPGTRLLVL.

The chain uses TRBV12-3 or TRBV12-4 and TRBJ2-1, with 8 bases identical to TRBD2. J was trimmed by 3 bases and V by 5 bases; bases with no gene match: 6. The CDR3 loop spans 15 amino acids. DNA for the CDR3: TGTGCCAGCAGTGGGCGGGGGGAGTTCTACAATGAGCAGTTCTTC. This codes for CASSGRGEFYNEQFF.

The rearrangement joins TRBV7-9 to TRBJ2-6; 7 bases are shared with TRBD1. The V gene's germline CDR1 is SEHNR and CDR2 FQNEAQ (reference sequence). The CDR3 loop spans 14 amino acids. V trimming: 1 base; J trimming: 13 bases; junction bases outside the gene matches: 7. CDR3 amino acids: CASSLVGQADVLTF. CDR3 DNA sequence: TGTGCCAGCAGCTTAGTAGGACAGGCTGATGTCCTGACTTTC.

J is TRBJ2-7 and V is TRBV6-6, with TRBD2 matching 13 bases. Per germline, CDR1 MNHNY and CDR2 SVGAGI (reference sequence). V lost 6 bases and J lost 0; bases outside the gene matches: 8. This CDR3 has 17 residues. CDR3 sequence: CASRGTSGTVVSYEQYF. CDR3 sequence (DNA): TGTGCCAGCAGAGGGACTAGCGGGACGGTGGTCTCCTACGAGCAGTACTTC.

The J gene is TRBJ1-2, the V gene TRBV7-3; the match to TRBD1 covers 7 bases. V lost 5 bases, J lost 7 bases, and 4 bases stayed unmatched. CDR1 SGHTA and CDR2 FQGTGA come from the germline V gene. The CDR3 sequence is 12 residues long. The CDR3 sequence is CASSQQGFGYTF. The CDR3 DNA follows: TGTGCCAGCAGCCAACAGGGGTTTGGCTACACCTTC.

The chain uses TRBV27 and TRBJ1-2; no clear D gene. The CDR3 contains 13 residues. Germline-derived CDR1 and CDR2 are MNHEY and SMNVEV (reference sequence). The germline V and J ends were trimmed by 3 bases and 8 bases, with 13 bases remaining between them. CDR3 DNA: TGTGCCAGCAGTTTCTCCAGACTGAACGGCTACACCTTC. Translated, it gives CASSFSRLNGYTF.

The V call is TRBV28, the J call TRBJ2-7; D tentatively reads TRBD1 or TRBD2 (6 bases each). Trimming removed 3 bases at V and 1 base at J, with 19 bases between. This CDR3 has 17 amino acids. CDR1 is MDHEN, CDR2 SYDVKM, per germline. The CDR3 bases are TGTGCCAGCAGTTTCCCTTCTAAGGGGGGCAAGTCCTACGAGCAGTACTTC. Protein product: CASSFPSKGGKSYEQYF.

The gene calls are TRBV7-2 and TRBJ2-4; D might be TRBD1 or TRBD2, each matching 6 bases. Germline loops: CDR1 SGHTA, CDR2 FQGNSA. The CDR3 runs 15 residues. Trimming cost V 0 bases and J 7 bases, with 13 bases left between them. CDR3 in DNA: TGTGCCAGCAGCTTAGCTGTGGGGGGCGGGAACATTCAGTACTTC. It translates to CASSLAVGGGNIQYF.

The chain recombines TRBV28 with TRBJ2-7; perhaps D is TRBD1 or TRBD2 (6 bases each). The CDR3 runs to 16 residues. Germline CDR1 MDHEN, CDR2 SYDVKM. V was clipped by 2 bases and J by 0 bases, with 14 bases between them. DNA for the CDR3: TGTGCCAGCAGTTTAAGTTCCAGGGGAGGCTCCTACGAGCAGTACTTC. Encoded protein: CASSLSSRGGSYEQYF.

This clonotype has just a few counts. The V gene is TRBV19, the J gene TRBJ1-5; D gene uncertain. CDR1 and CDR2 (germline): LNHDA, SQIVND (reference sequence). Trimming removed 0 bases at V and 9 bases at J, with 12 bases between. This CDR3 region has 14 residues. Written as DNA, the CDR3 is TGTGCCAGTAGTATAGAGGGCTTACCCATGCCCCAGCATTTT. Translated: CASSIEGLPMPQHF.

This clonotype was recorded many times. The gene calls are TRBV12-3 or TRBV12-4 and TRBJ2-1; possibly TRBD2 for D (6 bases). Between the trimmed V and J ends, which lost 7 bases and 7 bases, there was a span of 14 bases. This CDR3 region has 13 residues. Here the CDR3 reads CASTSRAGNEQFF. For the CDR3, the DNA is TGTGCCAGCACGTCCCGGGCGGGAAATGAGCAGTTCTTC.

This clonotype was observed a handful of times. This rearrangement joins TRBV6-1 to TRBJ1-1; perhaps TRBD1 as D (6 bases). V gave up 1 base and J gave up 4 bases, with 10 bases separating them. Per the germline V gene, CDR1 is MNHNS and CDR2 is SASEGT. The CDR3 loop spans 14 amino acids. The CDR3 sequence is CASSEEGGVTEAFF. CDR3 in DNA: TGTGCCAGCAGTGAAGAGGGGGGCGTCACTGAAGCTTTCTTT.

This rearrangement joins TRBV12-3 or TRBV12-4 to TRBJ2-7; 8 nucleotides align to TRBD1. Trimming at V came to 2 bases and at J to 7 bases, leaving 4 bases not matched to a gene. The CDR3 extends over 13 amino acids. The CDR3 spells CASSLRQGQEQYF. Written as DNA, the CDR3 is TGTGCCAGCAGTTTAAGACAGGGGCAGGAGCAGTACTTC.

The sample holds a few counts of this clonotype. The V call is TRBV27, the J call TRBJ2-3, with D perhaps matching TRBD1 (7 bases). The V gene lost 3 bases and the J gene lost 4 bases, with 17 bases spanning the gap. CDR1 MNHEY and CDR2 SMNVEV come from the germline V gene (reference sequence). The length of the CDR3 is 16 residues. CDR3 residues: CASSFHPTGRPDTQYF. In DNA, the CDR3 is TGTGCCAGCAGTTTTCACCCGACAGGGAGGCCAGATACGCAGTATTTT.

This chain joins TRBV7-3 and TRBJ2-5, with 7 bases aligning to TRBD2. The CDR3 loop spans 14 amino acids. Per germline, CDR1 SGHTA and CDR2 FQGTGA. Trimming took 1 base from V and 5 from J; bases not matched to a gene: 4. The CDR3 coding sequence is TGTGCCAGCAGCTTAATACCTAGCGGTGAGACCCAGTACTTC. Protein sequence: CASSLIPSGETQYF.

The CDR3 reads CAISESEVADRDDQPQHF. DNA of the CDR3: TGTGCCATCAGTGAGTCGGAAGTGGCGGACAGGGATGATCAGCCCCAGCATTTT. The V gene is TRBV10-3, the J gene TRBJ1-5; 8 bases map to TRBD1. Germline CDR1 is ENHRY and CDR2 is SYGVKD. This CDR3 comprises 18 residues. The V segment lost 0 bases and the J segment 5 bases; nucleotides outside the gene matches: 12.

The CDR3 sequence is CASSYRTAAGSNQPQHF. The CDR3 DNA is TGTGCCAGCAGTTACAGGACCGCCGCCGGGAGCAATCAGCCCCAGCATTTT. The chain has TRBV6-1 and TRBJ1-5, with a weak D call TRBD1 (5 bases). The V gene's germline CDR1 is MNHNS and CDR2 SASEGT. Trimming shortened V by 5 bases and J by 1 base, and 18 bases separated the two germline ends. The CDR3 spans 17 residues.

The chain has TRBV7-3 and TRBJ2-1; 7 nucleotides align to TRBD2. Germline loops: CDR1 SGHTA, CDR2 FQGTGA. Losses at the gene ends were 5 bases for V and 2 bases for J; bases not matched to a gene: 6. CDR3 length equals 15 residues. CDR3 loop: CASSHESGAYNEQFF. The CDR3, as DNA: TGTGCCAGCAGCCACGAAAGCGGGGCCTACAATGAGCAGTTCTTC.

This clonotype was picked up a small number of times. This chain uses TRBV4-1 with TRBJ2-5; D is unresolved. The CDR3 is 14 residues long. Germline-derived CDR1 and CDR2 are MGHRA and YSYEKL. The V end was cut by 0 bases, the J end by 1 base, with 6 bases between. In nucleotides, the CDR3 is TGCGCCAGCAGCCAAGATAGGCCCCAAGAGACCCAGTACTTC. Translating it yields CASSQDRPQETQYF.